The sequence of this T cell receptor (beta chain) was determined in a study of cytotoxic CD8 clonotypes in ibrutinib-treated CLL. The intended depth for sequencing was 1 in 200,000 to 1 in 1 million T cells. Profiling relied on immunoSEQ multiplex PCR, and the TCRdb table lists in-frame clones only, not all of them. Of about 160,000 clones in the sample, approximately 80% were seen once. General observations from the study: Whereas clonality rose at ibrutinib response, it declined toward baseline at progression.

Germline CDR1 reads MDHEN; CDR2 reads SYDVKM. V lost 6 bases and J lost 1, with 0 bases in between. This CDR3 comprises 10 residues. Note on this clone: Antigen specificity is unknown.

The V and J genes are TRBV28 and TRBJ2-5; D remains ambiguous. The origin of this receptor is a human donor with chronic lymphocytic leukemia. The specimen was PBMCs, collected after 12 months of ibrutinib treatment. The DNA of the CDR3 is TGTGCCAGCAGCCAAGAGACCCAGTACTTC. It codes for CASSQETQYF.